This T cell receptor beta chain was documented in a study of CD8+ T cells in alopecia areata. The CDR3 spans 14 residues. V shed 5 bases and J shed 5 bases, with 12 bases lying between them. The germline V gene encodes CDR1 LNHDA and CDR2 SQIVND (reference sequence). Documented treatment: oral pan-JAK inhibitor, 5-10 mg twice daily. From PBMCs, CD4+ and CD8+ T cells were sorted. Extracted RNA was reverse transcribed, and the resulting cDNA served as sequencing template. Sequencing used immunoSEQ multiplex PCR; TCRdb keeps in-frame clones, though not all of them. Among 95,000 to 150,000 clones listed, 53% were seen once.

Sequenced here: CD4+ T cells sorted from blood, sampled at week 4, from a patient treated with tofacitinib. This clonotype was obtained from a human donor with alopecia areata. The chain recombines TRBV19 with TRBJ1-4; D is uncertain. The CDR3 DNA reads TGTGCCAGTAGTCTCCGGGTGGCGAATGAAAAACTGTTTTTT. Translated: CASSLRVANEKLFF.